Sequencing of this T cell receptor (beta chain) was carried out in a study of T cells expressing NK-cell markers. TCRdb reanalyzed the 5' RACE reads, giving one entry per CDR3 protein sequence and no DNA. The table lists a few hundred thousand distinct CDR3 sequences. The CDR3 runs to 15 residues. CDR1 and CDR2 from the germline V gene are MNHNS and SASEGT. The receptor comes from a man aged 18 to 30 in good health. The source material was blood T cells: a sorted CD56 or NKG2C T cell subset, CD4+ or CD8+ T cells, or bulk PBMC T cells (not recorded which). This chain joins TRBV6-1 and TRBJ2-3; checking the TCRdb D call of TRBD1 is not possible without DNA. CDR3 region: CASSSRDRVTDTQYF.